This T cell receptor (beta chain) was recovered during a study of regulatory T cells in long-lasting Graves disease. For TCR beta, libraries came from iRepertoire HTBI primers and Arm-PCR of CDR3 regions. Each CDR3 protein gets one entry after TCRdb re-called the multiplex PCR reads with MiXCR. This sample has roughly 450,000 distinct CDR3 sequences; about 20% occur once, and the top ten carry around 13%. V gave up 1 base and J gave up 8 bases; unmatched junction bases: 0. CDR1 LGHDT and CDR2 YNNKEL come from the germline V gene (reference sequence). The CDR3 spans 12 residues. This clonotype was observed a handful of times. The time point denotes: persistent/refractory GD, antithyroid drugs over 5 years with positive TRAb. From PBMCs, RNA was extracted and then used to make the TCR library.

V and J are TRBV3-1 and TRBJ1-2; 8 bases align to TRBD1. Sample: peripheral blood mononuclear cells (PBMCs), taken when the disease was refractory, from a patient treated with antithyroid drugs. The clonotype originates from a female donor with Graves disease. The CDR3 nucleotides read TGTGCCAGCAGCCAAGGGGACAGGGGCTACACCTTC. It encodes CASSQGDRGYTF.